This T cell receptor (beta chain) was recovered during a study of cytomegalovirus exposure and HLA in healthy donors. The V gene's germline CDR1 is GTSNPN and CDR2 SVGIG (reference sequence). This CDR3 contains 15 residues. While unrecorded immune exposures were likely, the donors were nominally healthy when sampled. Amplification used 60 Vbeta primers and 13 Jbeta primers. The table came from immunoSEQ multiplex PCR; TCRdb's copy has only in-frame clones and leaves some out. The table lists some 51,000 clones. Worth noting for this clone: Its antigen is unknown.

Overall study results and limits: Reports state that TCR beta sequences accurately predicted most subjects' HLA-A and HLA-B alleles. Most CMV-associated TCR beta chains were later found to appear HLA-restricted. The study recorded fewer than 200 TCR beta chains that were cytomegalovirus-associated.

V is TRBV30 and J is TRBJ2-5, with TRBD1 identical over 7 bases. Gene TRBJ2-7 matches the end of the DNA better, so the J call may be wrong. Sequencing was carried out using PBMCs. This TCR came from a man between 35 and 55 years old in good health and CMV-seropositive. The CDR3 reads CAWKTLTGESYEQYF. CDR3 nucleotides: TGTGCCTGGAAAACTCTCACAGGGGAATCCTACGAGCAGTACTTC.